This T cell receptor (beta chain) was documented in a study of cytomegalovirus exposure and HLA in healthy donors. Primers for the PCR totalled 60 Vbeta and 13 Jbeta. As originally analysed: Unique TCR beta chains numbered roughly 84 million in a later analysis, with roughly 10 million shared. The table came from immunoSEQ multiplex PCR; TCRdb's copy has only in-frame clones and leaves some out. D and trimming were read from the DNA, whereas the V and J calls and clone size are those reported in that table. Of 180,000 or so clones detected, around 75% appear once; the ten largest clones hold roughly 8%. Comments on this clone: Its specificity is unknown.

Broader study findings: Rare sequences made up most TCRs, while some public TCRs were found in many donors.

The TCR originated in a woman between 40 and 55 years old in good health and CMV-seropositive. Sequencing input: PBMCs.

CDR3 loop: CASRVAYSNQPQHF. CDR3 sequence (DNA): TGTGCCAGCAGGGTGGCTTATAGCAATCAGCCCCAGCATTTT. The genes are TRBV6-1 and TRBJ1-5, with D uncertain. The germline gives CDR1 MNHNS, CDR2 SASEGT. The CDR3 totals 14 residues. V lost 6 bases to trimming and J lost 0 bases, with 9 bases between them.